This T cell receptor beta chain was identified during a study of blood T cells in healthy people across ages (dated by TCRdb to 2014 to 2015). Regarding the research as a whole: In model experiments, template switching captured roughly one uniquely barcoded TCR beta cDNA molecule for every two T cells. Age-related changes in TCR beta repertoire diversity were measured in the study by deep sequencing normalized with unique cDNA molecular identifiers. Donors were grouped into four age groups: young (average 16 years), middle-aged (less than 40), aged (roughly 62) and long-lived (around 80). Using the same blood draw, the study looked at two additional independent replicas of 1 million unique cDNA reads for two donors, one aged 18 to 30 and the other aged 80 or older. To avoid experimental bias, donors of different ages were spread randomly across the sequencing lanes. The research as a whole found: Bulk unsorted PBMC profiling prevented conclusive comparison of naive and antigen-experienced compartments. Observed TCR beta diversity correlated strongly with the percentage of naive T cells measured by flow cytometry. Total diversity estimates from one million sequenced T cells were considered lower bounds and underestimates. As age increased, observed TCR beta diversity per million T cells dropped in a roughly linear way, and a significant reduction was already evident by age around 41. Because donor CMV infection status was unknown, age-related changes in expanded clonotypes were potentially confounded. Compared with the aged group, the long-lived group had more naive CD4+ T cells, fewer expanded clones and increased TCR diversity, suggesting age selection.

The roughly 39 donors, aged roughly 6 to 100 years, were systemically healthy Caucasian individuals from Russia. Approximately 9.7 milliliters of peripheral blood were drawn from each donor into EDTA-treated Vacutainer tubes. Ficoll-Paque density-gradient centrifugation was used to isolate PBMCs, with at least 6 million per sample. Trizol reagent was used to extract total RNA from the PBMCs, yielding at least 5.5 micrograms per sample. Naive CD45RAhigh/CD27high T cell percentages were measured by flow cytometry on a PBMC aliquot from every donor. This clonotype was seen more than once but under ten times. The antigen it binds to is not known. No quality values exist for individual bases; no much larger clone is one base distant. From the cysteine through the valine, the CDR3 covers 13 amino acids. The sequence is cut down to CDR3 DNA, 39 bases in frame from base 1. The germline V and J ends show losses of 8 bases and 3 bases respectively, and no gene match explains 6 bases of the junction. CDR1 and CDR2 are read off the germline V gene as MNHNS and SASEGT.

The library came from 5' RACE. The sequencer was an Illumina HiSeq 2500. The second PCR ran for roughly 7 to 12 cycles and used a J-beta primer mix along with a sample-barcoded 5' primer. Each TCR beta cDNA molecule received a unique molecular identifier from a template-switch 5' adaptor carrying 12 random nucleotides. At least 3 million CDR3-containing paired-end reads were obtained from each sample. First-strand cDNA synthesis was performed from all RNA using the Mint cDNA synthesis kit, with priming by a TRBC-specific oligonucleotide. After uracil-DNA glycosylase treatment, a first 18-cycle PCR used universal primers M1SS and BC2_uni_R on all cDNA. Processing in the source paper ran as follows. Normalization of each sample was performed by random selection of 1 million high-quality reads, each carrying a distinct molecular identifier. Instead of being binned into consensus sequences, reads that shared molecular identifiers were thrown out. MiTCR, set to a Q25 quality threshold and the strictest error-elimination algorithm, was used for CDR3 identification, clonotype clustering and error correction. Lower-bound total TCR beta diversity was estimated with a nonparametric unseen species model using Euler transformation. In TCRdb, the public reads were trimmed at Q25 with fastp and aligned with MiXCR, with productive beta chains retained. One record per CDR3 amino acid sequence lists the most common genes and DNA. The V and J calls shown here were made by TCRdb, not taken from the authors' results. A total of more than 550,000 distinct CDR3 sequences appear in this sample, about a fifth of them only once. The ten largest clones capture around a fifth of the sample.

Sequenced input: blood. The chain joins TRBV6-1 to TRBJ2-7; 8 nucleotides in the junction match TRBD1. The origin of this receptor is a man between 65 and 85 years old in good health. The CDR3 sequence is CASGDRGLYEQYV. Here is the DNA: TGTGCCAGCGGCGACAGGGGCCTCTACGAGCAGTACGTC.